This T cell receptor beta chain was found in a study of breast tumors, draining lymph nodes, adjacent tissues. General study points: Compared with lymph nodes, tumors were less diverse; compared with nontumor tissue, more.

One entry per CDR3 protein, called by TCRdb with MiXCR from the multiplex PCR reads. The repertoire holds 200,000 to 300,000 distinct CDR3 sequences, with over 25% as singletons. The CDR3 is 16 residues long. Breast cancer patients provided tissue from their axillary draining lymph nodes. Only one count was recorded for this clonotype. Its antigen is not identified. The junction departs from germline at one end; a sequencing error may be responsible. This clonotype originated in a female donor with breast cancer. Some clones in this sample may be carry-over from other donors' samples. The J gene is TRBJ2-5, the V gene TRBV12-3 or TRBV12-4; 12 bases agree with TRBD2. What was sequenced was axillary lymph node tissue. CDR3 sequence: CASGRLAGELRETQHF. For the CDR3, the DNA is TGCGCCAGCGGACGACTAGCGGGAGAATTGAGGGAGACCCAGCACTTC.